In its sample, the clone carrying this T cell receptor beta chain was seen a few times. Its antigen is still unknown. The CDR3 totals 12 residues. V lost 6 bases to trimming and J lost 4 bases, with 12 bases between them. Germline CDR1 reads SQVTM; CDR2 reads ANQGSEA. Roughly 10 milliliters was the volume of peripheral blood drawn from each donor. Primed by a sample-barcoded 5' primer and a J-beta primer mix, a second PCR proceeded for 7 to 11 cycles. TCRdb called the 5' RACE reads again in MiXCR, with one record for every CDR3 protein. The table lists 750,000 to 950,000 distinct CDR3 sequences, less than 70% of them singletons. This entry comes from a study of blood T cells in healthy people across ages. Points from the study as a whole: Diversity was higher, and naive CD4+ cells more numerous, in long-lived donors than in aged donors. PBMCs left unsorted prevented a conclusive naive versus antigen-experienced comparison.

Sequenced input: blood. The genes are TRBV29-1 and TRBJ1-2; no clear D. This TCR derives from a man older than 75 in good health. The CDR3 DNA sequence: TGCAGCGTGGCGGTGGGGAGCTATGGCTACACCTTC. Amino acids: CSVAVGSYGYTF.